This TCR beta chain was found in a study of Graves' ophthalmopathy and Graves' hyperthyroidism. This clonotype was recorded many times. The CDR3 spans 15 residues. Trimming took off 2 bases at V and 0 bases at J, with 10 bases between the two ends. CDR1 and CDR2 from the germline V gene are MNHEY and SVGAGI. The authors amplified TCR beta CDR3 regions, and they did so from RNA transcripts for repertoire sequencing. Second-round multiplex PCR followed a first-round RT-PCR using HTBI primers. A single record per CDR3 protein comes from TCRdb applying MiXCR to the multiplex PCR reads. Of 300,000 to 500,000 distinct CDR3 sequences in the sample, 15% are singletons; the top ten hold around 6.6%.

The TCR was taken from a woman aged 18-29 years with stable Graves' hyperthyroidism. This chain connects TRBV6-5 to TRBJ1-1; D possibly corresponds to TRBD1 (6 bases). Sequences were obtained from peripheral blood. CDR3 region: CASSYTDRLNTEAFF. The CDR3 bases are TGTGCCAGCAGTTACACCGACAGGCTGAACACTGAAGCTTTCTTT.